This TCR beta chain comes out of a study of regulatory T cells in long-lasting Graves disease. Overall study findings and caveats: The study examined only peripheral blood, not thyroid tissue.

This clonotype was counted ten times or more. Its antigen remains unknown. Assembly of TCR beta libraries relied on iRepertoire HTBI primers together with Arm-PCR of CDR3 regions. TCRdb re-derived calls from the multiplex PCR reads in MiXCR, one entry per CDR3 protein. This sample has 550,000 to 700,000 distinct CDR3 sequences, with about 16% found just once. The ends were cut back, 5 bases at V and 6 bases at J, with 20 bases in the middle. Germline loops: CDR1 DFQATT, CDR2 SNEGSKA (reference sequence). This CDR3 has 14 amino acids. Time point of the sample: newly diagnosed GD, antithyroid drugs for less than 3 months. Preparation of the TCR library used RNA extracted from PBMCs. It was by American Thyroid Association guidelines that Graves' disease was diagnosed. The same sample was also studied in work on T cells in Graves' hyperthyroidism and ophthalmopathy. That source reports: First-round RT-PCR with HTBI primers amplified the TCR CDR3 region.

Source: peripheral blood mononuclear cells (PBMCs), taken at new diagnosis, from a patient treated with antithyroid drugs. The origin of this receptor is a man aged 18-30 years with Graves disease. V and J are TRBV20-1 and TRBJ2-7; no reliable D call. The CDR3: CSASDQPGIGEQYF. The CDR3 DNA reads as TGCAGTGCTTCGGACCAGCCAGGAATAGGCGAGCAGTACTTC.